A single TCR beta chain is shown here with its context. Its specific antigen is unknown. Per-base quality was not reported, and no clone a single base away is much larger than it. This record belongs to a study of graft-versus-host responses after intestinal transplantation (dated by TCRdb to the early 2020s). About the study as a whole: Recipients received multivisceral, liver-intestinal, or isolated intestinal transplants. Every recipient was given anti-thymocyte globulin induction, followed by approximately 3 years of maintenance tacrolimus and steroids. After intestinal transplantation, graft-versus-host and host-versus-graft alloreactive T cell clones in the graft, circulation and bone marrow were tracked using bulk TCR-beta CDR3 sequencing. Alloreactive clones were identified by sequencing pre-transplant mixed lymphocyte reaction products and comparing these products with unstimulated pre-transplant donor and recipient T cells. The cohort enrolled fewer than 25 intestinal transplant recipients including one retransplant, and 3 patients lacking pretransplant specimens were excluded. Donor T cell macrochimerism was defined as a peak of at least 4% donor T cells among recipient peripheral blood mononuclear cells. Rather than going through the commercial service, samples from a few later patients were sequenced in-house on an Illumina MiSeq and processed with MiXCR. Study-wide conclusions, independent of this receptor: GvH clones turned up in recipient bone marrow, with some appearing earlier in ileal mucosa or blood, a pattern consistent with an intestinal mucosal origin. The relatively low number and heterogeneity of intestinal transplant patients limited the conclusions. In the allografts of patients with donor T cell macrochimerism, GvH to HvG T cell clonal ratios were high. Early after transplant, peak levels of circulating GvH clones were found to be associated with declines in HvG clones.

The library was built by means of the immunoSEQ multiplex PCR assay. For most patients, genomic DNA was isolated with the Qiagen DNeasy Blood and Tissue Kit and sent frozen to Adaptive Biotechnologies for TCR sequencing. High-throughput TCR-beta CDR3 sequencing of genomic DNA from most patients was performed by Adaptive Biotechnologies. In the authors' own workflow: TCR sequencing data were retrieved from Adaptive's ImmunoSEQ software for 15 to 20 patients, whereas a few other patients were processed with MiXCR and VDJtools. To correct CD4 versus CD8 sorting errors, sequences present in both subsets at a frequency ratio below 5:1 were removed. CDR3 nucleotide sequences shared between donor and recipient were removed because the origin of such sequences could not be assigned. To count as alloreactive, a clone needed at least 2-fold expansion over unstimulated cells and a minimum CFSE-low frequency of 0.002% (template counts) or 0.001% (read counts). Clones were considered mappable if detected in sequenced pre-transplant spleen, lymph node, or MLR CFSE-low populations of the donor or recipient. The cumulative frequency of alloreactive clones was calculated as a percentage of all sequences, weighted by copy number. Sourced from immuneACCESS, this table was stored by TCRdb with only in-frame sequences that have V and J called. A share of the clones is absent; for the studies checked, an unresolved V gene accounts for under half, and the remainder has no known explanation. The V and J calls and clone size come from that table; D and trimming were worked out from the DNA. Recorded for this sample are 140,000 or so clones; roughly 91% of them occurred a single time. The top ten constitute 0.19% of the sample.

What this sample's time point label stands for: cells obtained before transplantation from donor or recipient. CD3+CD4+ and CD3+CD8+ populations were FACS-sorted from unstimulated pre-transplant donor and recipient cells taken from spleen or lymph nodes. V was cut back by 2 bases and J by 3 bases, leaving a gap of 12 bases between them. The germline V gene specifies SGDLS as CDR1 and YYNGEE as CDR2. The CDR3 runs 14 residues from the cysteine to the phenylalanine. Only CDR3 DNA remains: 42 bases, in frame from the first base. The TCR sequence derives from a human donor who received an intestinal transplant. The material sequenced was unstimulated CD4+ T cells sorted from spleen or lymph node cells, taken before intestinal transplant. The sequence joins TRBV9 to TRBJ2-7, with a tentative D gene TRBD2 over 5 matching bases. The DNA sequence reads TGTGCCAGCAGCGTTGGGCCTGAGGGCTACGAGCAGTACTTC. Translation gives CASSVGPEGYEQYF.